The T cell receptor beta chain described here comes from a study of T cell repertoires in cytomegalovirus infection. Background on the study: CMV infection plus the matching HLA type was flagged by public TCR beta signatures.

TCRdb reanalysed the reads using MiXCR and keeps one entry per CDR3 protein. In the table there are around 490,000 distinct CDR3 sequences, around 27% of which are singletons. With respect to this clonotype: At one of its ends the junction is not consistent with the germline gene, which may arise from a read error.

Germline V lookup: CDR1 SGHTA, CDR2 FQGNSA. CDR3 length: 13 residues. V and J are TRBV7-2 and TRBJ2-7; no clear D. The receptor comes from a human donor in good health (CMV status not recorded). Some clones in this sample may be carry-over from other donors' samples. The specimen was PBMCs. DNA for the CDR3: TGTGCCAGCGGCTTATCGGAGACCTACGAGCAGTACTTC. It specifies CASGLSETYEQYF. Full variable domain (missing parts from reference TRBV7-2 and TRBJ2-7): GAGVSQSPSNKVTEKGKDVELRCDPISGHTALYWYRQSLGQGLEFLIYFQGNSAPDKSGLPSDRFSAERTGGSVSTLTIQRTQQEDSAVYLCASGLSETYEQYFGPGTRLTVT.